One and the same sample provided the 2 T cell receptor beta chains below, sequenced in a study of blood T cell repertoires in COVID-19. Sequencing was performed with immunoSEQ multiplex PCR; in TCRdb, only in-frame clones are kept and a portion is missing. Of roughly 250,000 clones in the sample, 70% to 90% were seen once. The sequenced material came from PBMCs or T cells enriched from blood (not recorded which). The source of these receptors is a middle-aged woman with acute COVID-19.

The chain links TRBV5-6 to TRBJ2-7; TRBD1 aligns across 9 bases. With 3 bases clipped from V and 3 bases from J, the junction kept 4 bases outside the gene matches. Germline CDR1 and CDR2: SGHDT and YYEEEE. The CDR3 sequence is 14 residues long. CDR3 loop: CASSSGTGFYEQYF. The CDR3 DNA reads TGTGCCAGCAGCTCCGGGACAGGGTTCTACGAGCAGTACTTC. Based on the CDR3 plus reference TRBV5-6 and TRBJ2-7, the full variable domain is DAGVTQSPTHLIKTRGQQVTLRCSPKSGHDTVSWYQQALGQGPQFIFQYYEEEERQRGNFPDRFSGHQFPNYSSELNVNALLLGDSALYLCASSSGTGFYEQYFGPGTRLTVT.

The chain uses TRBV7-9 and TRBJ2-7; 7 bases agree with TRBD1. V shed 4 bases, J shed 2 bases, and the junction held 8 bases outside the gene matches. The CDR3 has 15 amino acids. Germline values: CDR1 SEHNR, CDR2 FQNEAQ (reference sequence). CDR3 sequence: CASSSDRERTYEQYF. The CDR3 DNA is TGTGCCAGCAGCTCAGACAGGGAAAGAACCTACGAGCAGTACTTC.